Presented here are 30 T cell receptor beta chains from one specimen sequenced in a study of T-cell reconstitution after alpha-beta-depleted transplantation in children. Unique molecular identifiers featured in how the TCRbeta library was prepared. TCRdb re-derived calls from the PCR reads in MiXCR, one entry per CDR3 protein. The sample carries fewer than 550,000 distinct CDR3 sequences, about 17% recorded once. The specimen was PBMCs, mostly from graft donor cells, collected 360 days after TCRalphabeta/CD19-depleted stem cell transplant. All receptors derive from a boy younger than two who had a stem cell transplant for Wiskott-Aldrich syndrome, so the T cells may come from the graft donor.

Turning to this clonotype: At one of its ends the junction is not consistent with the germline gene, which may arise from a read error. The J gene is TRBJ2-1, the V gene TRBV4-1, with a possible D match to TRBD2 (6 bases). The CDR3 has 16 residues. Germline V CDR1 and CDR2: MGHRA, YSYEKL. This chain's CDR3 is CDSSPPWRGSYNEQFF. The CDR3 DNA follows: TGCGACAGCAGCCCCCCCTGGAGGGGATCCTACAATGAGCAGTTCTTC.

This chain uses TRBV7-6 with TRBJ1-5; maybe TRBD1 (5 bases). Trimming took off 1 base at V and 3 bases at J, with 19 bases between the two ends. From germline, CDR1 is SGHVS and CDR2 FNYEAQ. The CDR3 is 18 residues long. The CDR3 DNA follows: TGTGCCAGCAGCTTAGGACCACCCCTGACAGATCTCAATCAGCCCCAGCATTTT. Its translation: CASSLGPPLTDLNQPQHF. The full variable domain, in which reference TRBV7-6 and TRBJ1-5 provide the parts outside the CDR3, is GAGVSQSPRYKVTKRGQDVALRCDPISGHVSLYWYRQALGQGPEFLTYFNYEAQQDKSGLPNDRFSAERPEGSISTLTIQRTEQRDSAMYRCASSLGPPLTDLNQPQHFGDGTRLSIL.

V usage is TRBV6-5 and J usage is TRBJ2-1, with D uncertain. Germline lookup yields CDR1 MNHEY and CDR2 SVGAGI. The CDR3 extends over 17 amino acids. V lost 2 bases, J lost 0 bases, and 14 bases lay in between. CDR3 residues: CASSYEQWGSSYNEQFF. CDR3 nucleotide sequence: TGTGCCAGCAGTTACGAGCAGTGGGGAAGCTCCTACAATGAGCAGTTCTTC.

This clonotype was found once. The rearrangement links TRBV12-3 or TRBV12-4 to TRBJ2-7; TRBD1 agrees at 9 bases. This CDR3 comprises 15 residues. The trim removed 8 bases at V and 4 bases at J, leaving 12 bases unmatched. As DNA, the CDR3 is TGTGCCAGCGGGGCTGTTGGGACAGGGAGATACGAGCAGTACTTC. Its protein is CASGAVGTGRYEQYF.

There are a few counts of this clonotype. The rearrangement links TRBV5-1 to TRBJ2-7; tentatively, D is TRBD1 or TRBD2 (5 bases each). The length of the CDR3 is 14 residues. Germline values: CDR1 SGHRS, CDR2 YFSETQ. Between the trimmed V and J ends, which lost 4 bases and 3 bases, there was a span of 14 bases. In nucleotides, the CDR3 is TGCGCCAGCAGCCGGGGACCTGGGATCTACGAGCAGTACTTC. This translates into CASSRGPGIYEQYF.

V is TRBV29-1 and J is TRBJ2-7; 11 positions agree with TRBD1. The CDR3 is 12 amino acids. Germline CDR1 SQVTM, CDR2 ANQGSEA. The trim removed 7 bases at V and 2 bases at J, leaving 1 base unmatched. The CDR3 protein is CSGGQGAYEQYF. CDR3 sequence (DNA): TGCAGCGGGGGACAGGGGGCCTACGAGCAGTACTTC.

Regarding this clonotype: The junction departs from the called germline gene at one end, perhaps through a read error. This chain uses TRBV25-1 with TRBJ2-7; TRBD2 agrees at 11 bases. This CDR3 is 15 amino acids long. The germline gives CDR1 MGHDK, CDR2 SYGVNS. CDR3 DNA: TGTGCCAGCAAGAGCTCTAGCGGGAGGCCACGGGAGACCTTCTTC. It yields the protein CASKSSSGRPRETFF.

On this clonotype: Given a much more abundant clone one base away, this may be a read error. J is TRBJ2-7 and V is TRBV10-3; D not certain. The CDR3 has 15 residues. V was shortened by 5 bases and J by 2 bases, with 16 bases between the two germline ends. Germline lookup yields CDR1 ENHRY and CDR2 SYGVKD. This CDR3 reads CAISTRLGRTYEQYF. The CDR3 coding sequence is TGTGCCATCAGTACCCGACTGGGTAGAACCTACGAGCAGTACTTC.

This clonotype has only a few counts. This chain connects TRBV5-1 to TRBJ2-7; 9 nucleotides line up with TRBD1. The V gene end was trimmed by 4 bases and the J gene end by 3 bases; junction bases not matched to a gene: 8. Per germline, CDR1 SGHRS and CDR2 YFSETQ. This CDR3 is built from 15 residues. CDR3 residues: CASSTGTGKVYEQYF. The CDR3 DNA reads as TGCGCCAGCAGCACGGGGACAGGGAAAGTCTACGAGCAGTACTTC.

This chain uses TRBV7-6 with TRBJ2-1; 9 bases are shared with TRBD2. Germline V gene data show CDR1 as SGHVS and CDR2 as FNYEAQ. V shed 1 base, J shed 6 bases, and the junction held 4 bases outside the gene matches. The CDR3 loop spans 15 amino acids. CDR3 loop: CASSLVLAGFNEQFF. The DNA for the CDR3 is TGTGCCAGCAGCTTAGTACTAGCGGGTTTCAATGAGCAGTTCTTC.

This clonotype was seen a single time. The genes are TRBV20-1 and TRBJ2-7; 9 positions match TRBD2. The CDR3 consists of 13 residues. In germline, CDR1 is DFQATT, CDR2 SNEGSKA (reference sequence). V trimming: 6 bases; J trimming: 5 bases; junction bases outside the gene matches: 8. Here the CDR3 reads CSAHLAGSHEQYF. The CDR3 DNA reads TGCAGTGCGCATCTAGCGGGAAGCCACGAGCAGTACTTC.

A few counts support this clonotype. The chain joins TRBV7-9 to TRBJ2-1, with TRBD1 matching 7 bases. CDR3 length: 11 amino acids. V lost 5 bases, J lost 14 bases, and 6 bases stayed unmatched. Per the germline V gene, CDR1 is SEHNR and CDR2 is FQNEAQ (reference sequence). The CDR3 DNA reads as TGTGCCAGCAGCCCTCGACAGGGAGAGTTCTTC. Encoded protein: CASSPRQGEFF.

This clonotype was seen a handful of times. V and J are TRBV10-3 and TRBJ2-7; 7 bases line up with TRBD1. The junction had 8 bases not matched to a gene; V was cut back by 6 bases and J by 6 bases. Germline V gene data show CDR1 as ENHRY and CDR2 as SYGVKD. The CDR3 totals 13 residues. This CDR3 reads CAIRRGQPGEQYF. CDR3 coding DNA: TGTGCCATCAGACGGGGACAGCCCGGCGAGCAGTACTTC.

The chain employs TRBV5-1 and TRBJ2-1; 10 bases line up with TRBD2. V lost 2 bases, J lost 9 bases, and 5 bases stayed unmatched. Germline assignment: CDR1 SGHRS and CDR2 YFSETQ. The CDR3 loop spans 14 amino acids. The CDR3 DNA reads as TGCGCCAGCAGCTTCCTAGCGGGAGAGGGTGAGCAGTTCTTC. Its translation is CASSFLAGEGEQFF.

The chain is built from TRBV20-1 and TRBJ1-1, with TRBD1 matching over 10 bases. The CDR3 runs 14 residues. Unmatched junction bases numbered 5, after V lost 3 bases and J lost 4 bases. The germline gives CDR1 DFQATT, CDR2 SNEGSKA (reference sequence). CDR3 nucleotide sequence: TGCAGTGCTAGGAGACAGGGGGCAGGCACTGAAGCTTTCTTT. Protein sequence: CSARRQGAGTEAFF.

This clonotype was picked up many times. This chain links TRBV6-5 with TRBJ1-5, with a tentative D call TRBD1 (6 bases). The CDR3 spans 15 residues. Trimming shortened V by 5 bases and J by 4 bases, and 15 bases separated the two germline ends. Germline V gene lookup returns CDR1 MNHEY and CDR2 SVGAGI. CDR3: CASSPQGRGNQPQHF. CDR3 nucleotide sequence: TGTGCCAGCAGTCCTCAGGGGCGAGGTAATCAGCCCCAGCATTTT.

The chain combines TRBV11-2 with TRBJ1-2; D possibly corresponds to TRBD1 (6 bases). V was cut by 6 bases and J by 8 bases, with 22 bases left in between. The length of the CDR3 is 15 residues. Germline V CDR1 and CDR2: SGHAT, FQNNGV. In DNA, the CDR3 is TGTGCCAGCAGTTTGGACAGTCCCATCGGGGCCGGCTACACCTTC. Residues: CASSLDSPIGAGYTF.

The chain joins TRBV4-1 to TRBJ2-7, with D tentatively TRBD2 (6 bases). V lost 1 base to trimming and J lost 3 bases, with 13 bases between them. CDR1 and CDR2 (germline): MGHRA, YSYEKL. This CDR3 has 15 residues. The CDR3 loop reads CASSQVLAEVYEQYF. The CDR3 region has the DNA TGCGCCAGCAGCCAAGTATTAGCGGAGGTCTACGAGCAGTACTTC.

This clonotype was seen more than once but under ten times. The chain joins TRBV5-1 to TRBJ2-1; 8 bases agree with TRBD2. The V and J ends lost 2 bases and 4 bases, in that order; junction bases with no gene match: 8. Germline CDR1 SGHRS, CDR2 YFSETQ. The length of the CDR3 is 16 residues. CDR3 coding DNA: TGCGCCAGCAGCTTTAGCGCGGGGGGCCGGTACAATGAGCAGTTCTTC. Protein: CASSFSAGGRYNEQFF. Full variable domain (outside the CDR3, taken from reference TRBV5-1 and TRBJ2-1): KAGVTQTPRYLIKTRGQQVTLSCSPISGHRSVSWYQQTPGQGLQFLFEYFSETQRNKGNFPGRFSGRQFSNSRSEMNVSTLELGDSALYLCASSFSAGGRYNEQFFGPGTRLTVL.

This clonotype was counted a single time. CDR3 coding DNA: TGCGCCAGCAGCTTGGCCGTGGGCATAGCGGGAGCAGATACGCAGTATTTT. This encodes CASSLAVGIAGADTQYF. This rearrangement joins TRBV5-1 to TRBJ2-3; 9 nucleotides align to TRBD2. Germline assignment: CDR1 SGHRS and CDR2 YFSETQ. The CDR3 has 17 residues. The junction had 9 bases not matched to a gene; V was cut back by 0 bases and J by 4 bases. Using reference TRBV5-1 and TRBJ2-3 for the parts outside the CDR3, the full variable domain is KAGVTQTPRYLIKTRGQQVTLSCSPISGHRSVSWYQQTPGQGLQFLFEYFSETQRNKGNFPGRFSGRQFSNSRSEMNVSTLELGDSALYLCASSLAVGIAGADTQYFGPGTRLTVL.

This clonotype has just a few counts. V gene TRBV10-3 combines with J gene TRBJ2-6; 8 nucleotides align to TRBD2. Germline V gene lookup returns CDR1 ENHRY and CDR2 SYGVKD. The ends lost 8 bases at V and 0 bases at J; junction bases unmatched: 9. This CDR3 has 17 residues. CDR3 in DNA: TGTGCCATCGAGGCGGGGGGAATTAACTCTGGGGCCAACGTCCTGACTTTC. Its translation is CAIEAGGINSGANVLTF.

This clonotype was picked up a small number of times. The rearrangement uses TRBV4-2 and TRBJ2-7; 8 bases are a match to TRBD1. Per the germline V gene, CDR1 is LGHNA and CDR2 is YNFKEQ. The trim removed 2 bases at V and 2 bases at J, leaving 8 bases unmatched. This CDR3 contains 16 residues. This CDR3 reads CASSQQPGQVPYEQYF. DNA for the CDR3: TGTGCCAGCAGCCAACAACCGGGACAGGTTCCCTACGAGCAGTACTTC.

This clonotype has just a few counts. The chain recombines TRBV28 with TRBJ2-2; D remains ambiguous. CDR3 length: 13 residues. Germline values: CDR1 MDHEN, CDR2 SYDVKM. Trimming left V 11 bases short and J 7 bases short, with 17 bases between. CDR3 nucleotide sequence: TGTGCCGGCACCAAGTGGGGTCGCGGGGAGCTGTTTTTT. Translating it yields CAGTKWGRGELFF.

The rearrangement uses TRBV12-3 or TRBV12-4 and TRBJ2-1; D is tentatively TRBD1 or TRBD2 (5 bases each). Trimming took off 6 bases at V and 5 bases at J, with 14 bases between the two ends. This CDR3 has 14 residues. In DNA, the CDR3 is TGTGCCAGCAGCCGGGACCAACCGAACAATGAGCAGTTCTTC. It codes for CASSRDQPNNEQFF.

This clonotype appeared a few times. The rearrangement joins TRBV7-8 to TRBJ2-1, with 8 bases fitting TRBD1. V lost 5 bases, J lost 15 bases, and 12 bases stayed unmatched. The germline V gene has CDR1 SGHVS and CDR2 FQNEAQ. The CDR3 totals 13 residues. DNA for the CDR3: TGTGCCAGCAGCCTGGACCGGACAGGGAGTCTGTTCTTC. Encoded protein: CASSLDRTGSLFF.

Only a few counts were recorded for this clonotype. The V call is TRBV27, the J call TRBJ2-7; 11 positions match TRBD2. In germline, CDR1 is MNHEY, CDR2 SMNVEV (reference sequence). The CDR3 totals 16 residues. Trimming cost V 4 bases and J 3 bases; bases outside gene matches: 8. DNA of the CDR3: TGTGCCAGCAGTTCCCCGACTAGCGGGAAATTCTACGAGCAGTACTTC. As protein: CASSSPTSGKFYEQYF.

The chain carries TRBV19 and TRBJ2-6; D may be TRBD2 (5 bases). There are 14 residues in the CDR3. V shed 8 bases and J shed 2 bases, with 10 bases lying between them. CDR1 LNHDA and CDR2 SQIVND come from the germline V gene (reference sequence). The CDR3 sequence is CASCAAAGANVLTF. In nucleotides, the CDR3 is TGTGCCAGTTGCGCAGCGGCTGGGGCCAACGTCCTGACTTTC.

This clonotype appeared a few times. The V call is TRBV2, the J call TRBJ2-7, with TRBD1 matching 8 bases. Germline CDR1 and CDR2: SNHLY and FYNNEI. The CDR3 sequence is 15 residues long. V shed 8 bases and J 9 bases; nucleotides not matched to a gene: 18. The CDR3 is CASGSRQGRVEVQYF. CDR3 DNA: TGTGCCAGCGGCTCCCGACAGGGGCGCGTCGAGGTGCAGTACTTC. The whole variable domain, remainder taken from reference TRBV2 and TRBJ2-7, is EPEVTQTPSHQVTQMGQEVILRCVPISNHLYFYWYRQILGQKVEFLVSFYNNEISEKSEIFDDQFSVERPDGSNFTLKIRSTKLEDSAMYFCASGSRQGRVEVQYFGPGTRLTVT.

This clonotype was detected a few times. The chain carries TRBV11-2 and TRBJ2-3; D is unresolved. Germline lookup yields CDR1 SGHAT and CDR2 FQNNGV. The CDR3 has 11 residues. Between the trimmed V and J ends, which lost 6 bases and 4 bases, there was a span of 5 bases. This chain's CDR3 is CASRSSDTQYF. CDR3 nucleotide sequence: TGTGCCAGCAGGTCTTCAGATACGCAGTATTTT.

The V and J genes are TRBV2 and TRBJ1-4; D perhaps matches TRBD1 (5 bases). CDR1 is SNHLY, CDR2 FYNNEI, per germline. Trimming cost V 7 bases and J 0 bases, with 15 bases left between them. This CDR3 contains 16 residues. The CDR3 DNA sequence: TGTGCCAGCAAGTCTTCACACAGGACAACTAATGAAAAACTGTTTTTT. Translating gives CASKSSHRTTNEKLFF.